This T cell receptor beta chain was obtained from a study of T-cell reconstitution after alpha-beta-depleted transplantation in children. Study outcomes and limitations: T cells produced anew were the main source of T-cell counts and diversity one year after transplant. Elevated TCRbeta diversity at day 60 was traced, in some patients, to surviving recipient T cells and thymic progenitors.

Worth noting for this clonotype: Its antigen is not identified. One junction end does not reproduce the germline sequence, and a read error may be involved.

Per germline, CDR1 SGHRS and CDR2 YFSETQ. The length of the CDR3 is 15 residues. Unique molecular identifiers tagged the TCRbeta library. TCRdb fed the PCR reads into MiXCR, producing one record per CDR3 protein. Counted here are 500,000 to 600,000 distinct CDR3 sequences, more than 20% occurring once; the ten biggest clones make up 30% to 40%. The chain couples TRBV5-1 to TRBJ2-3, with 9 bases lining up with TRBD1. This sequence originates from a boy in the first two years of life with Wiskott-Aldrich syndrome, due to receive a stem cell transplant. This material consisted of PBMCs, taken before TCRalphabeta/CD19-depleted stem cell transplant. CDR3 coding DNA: TGCGCCAGCAGCTGGGTGGGACAGGGCACAGATGCGCAGTATTTT. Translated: CASSWVGQGTDAQYF. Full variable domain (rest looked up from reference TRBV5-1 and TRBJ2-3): KAGVTQTPRYLIKTRGQQVTLSCSPISGHRSVSWYQQTPGQGLQFLFEYFSETQRNKGNFPGRFSGRQFSNSRSEMNVSTLELGDSALYLCASSWVGQGTDAQYFGPGTRLTVL.